This record covers a single T cell receptor (beta chain). The TCRbeta library incorporated unique molecular identifiers. TCRdb processed the PCR reads anew with MiXCR; each CDR3 protein has one entry. The table has roughly 400,000 distinct CDR3 sequences, approximately 20% seen once. There are 15 residues in the CDR3. V was clipped by 8 bases and J by 0 bases, with 14 bases between them. Germline CDR1 LNHDA, CDR2 SQIVND (reference sequence). The sample is drawn from a study of T-cell reconstitution after alpha-beta-depleted transplantation in children. The chain uses TRBV19 and TRBJ2-1, with D possibly matching TRBD2 (5 bases). The origin of this receptor is a human donor who donated a stem cell graft to a child with acute myeloid leukemia. Sequencing was performed on PBMCs from the stem cell graft donor, taken from the stem cell graft. The CDR3 nucleotides read TGTGCCAGTTCACTAGTTCCGCGCTCCTACAATGAGCAGTTCTTC. Translated, it gives CASSLVPRSYNEQFF.